These 20 T cell receptor beta chains share one sample of origin, sequenced in a study of regulatory T cells in long-lasting Graves disease. Time point of the sample: newly diagnosed GD, antithyroid drugs for less than 3 months. Preparation of the TCR library used RNA extracted from PBMCs. CDR3 regions were amplified by Arm-PCR using iRepertoire HTBI primers to build TCR beta libraries. MiXCR, applied by TCRdb to the multiplex PCR reads, yields one record per CDR3 protein. The sample gives about 330,000 distinct CDR3 sequences, about 17% of which show up once; around 20% is in the top ten. The sample also formed part of further work on T cells in Graves' hyperthyroidism and ophthalmopathy.

The sample here was peripheral blood mononuclear cells (PBMCs), taken at new diagnosis, from a patient treated with antithyroid drugs. Receptor source: a woman aged 18-30 years with Graves disease.

This clonotype was seen only a few times. This sequence joins TRBV28 and TRBJ2-7, with 8 bases lining up with TRBD1. The CDR3 consists of 15 residues. The germline CDR1 and CDR2 sequences are MDHEN and SYDVKM. Trimming took 6 bases from V and 2 from J; bases not matched to a gene: 9. The CDR3 DNA follows: TGTGCCAGCAGCCACAGACAGGGGACAACCTACGAGCAGTACTTC. It specifies CASSHRQGTTYEQYF.

This clonotype was seen more than once but under ten times. The rearrangement uses TRBV6-1 and TRBJ2-7; D not certain. Germline V gene sequence: CDR1 MNHNS, CDR2 SASEGT. Between the trimmed V and J ends, which lost 5 bases and 7 bases, there was a span of 12 bases. CDR3 length: 12 residues. The CDR3 DNA reads TGTGCCAGCAGTAGGCCGCATCAGGAGCAGTACTTC. This translates into CASSRPHQEQYF.

In its sample, this clonotype was seen a few times. The V and J genes are TRBV5-1 and TRBJ1-1; D perhaps matches TRBD1 (5 bases). The CDR3 loop spans 15 amino acids. Germline assignment: CDR1 SGHRS and CDR2 YFSETQ. V was trimmed by 4 bases and J by 1 base, leaving 14 bases between them. The CDR3 DNA reads TGCGCCAGCAGCCAGGGTGGACGGGGGAACACTGAAGCTTTCTTT. This sequence encodes CASSQGGRGNTEAFF.

This clonotype was detected many times. The V call is TRBV7-8, the J call TRBJ1-1; D is uncertain. Germline CDR1 and CDR2: SGHVS and FQNEAQ. The length of the CDR3 is 14 residues. The V end lost 1 base, the J end lost 2 bases, and 8 bases lay between the germline ends. CDR3 in DNA: TGTGCCAGCAGCTTAGTGGACGCTAACACTGAAGCTTTCTTT. This gives the protein CASSLVDANTEAFF.

Turning to this clonotype: Being one base from a much bigger clone, this may be a read error. The V gene is TRBV5-1, the J gene TRBJ2-3, with D possibly called TRBD1 or TRBD2 (5 bases each). The DNA end is more similar to TRBJ2-1, so the J call may be wrong. CDR3 length: 18 amino acids. Germline V gene data show CDR1 as SGHRS and CDR2 as YFSETQ. CDR3 DNA sequence: TGCGCCAGCAGCTTGGCCAGGCCCGGTGGGGGTCACTACAATGAGCAGTTCTTC. This codes for CASSLARPGGGHYNEQFF.

The chain has TRBV29-1 and TRBJ1-4; weak D call: TRBD1 (6 bases). Trimming shortened V by 5 bases and J by 8 bases, and 15 bases separated the two germline ends. The length of the CDR3 is 13 residues. The germline CDR1 and CDR2 sequences are SQVTM and ANQGSEA. CDR3: CSVTYRVGEKLFF. CDR3 DNA: TGCAGCGTTACGTACAGGGTCGGGGAAAAACTGTTTTTT.

This clonotype was observed at least ten times. This chain links TRBV15 with TRBJ1-1; D perhaps matches TRBD1 (5 bases). Germline-derived CDR1 and CDR2 are LNHNV and YYDKDF (reference sequence). This CDR3 has 13 amino acids. The V end was cut by 6 bases, the J end by 2 bases, with 10 bases between. CDR3 region: CATRRGLNTEAFF. Written as DNA, the CDR3 is TGTGCCACCAGGAGGGGACTAAACACTGAAGCTTTCTTT.

About this clonotype: An end of the junction differs from the germline gene, which may be a read error. V usage is TRBV24-1 and J usage is TRBJ2-2, with TRBD2 matching 7 bases. This CDR3 has 18 residues. The germline CDR1 and CDR2 sequences are KGHDR and SFDVKD. CDR3 in DNA: TGTGCCACCAGTGATCCCCTGGGTGGGAGGGCCGCCACCGGAGAGCTGTTTTTT. Residues: CATSDPLGGRAATGELFF.

This clonotype was detected once. The CDR3 protein is CASSLEQGMTPLHF. DNA for the CDR3: TGTGCCAGCAGCTTAGAACAGGGCATGACACCCCTCCACTTT. V and J are TRBV7-9 and TRBJ1-6; D perhaps matches TRBD1 (6 bases). CDR3 size: 14 residues. The germline gives CDR1 SEHNR, CDR2 FQNEAQ (reference sequence). Trimming removed 1 base from V and 11 bases from J, with 12 bases in between.

This clonotype was picked up one time. The genes are TRBV10-3 and TRBJ2-1, with 7 nucleotides matching TRBD1. Looked up from germline, CDR1 is ENHRY and CDR2 is SYGVKD. This CDR3 comprises 15 residues. V gave up 0 bases and J gave up 2 bases; unmatched junction bases: 1. CDR3 nucleotide sequence: TGTGCCATCAGTGAGTCGACAGGGCCCTACAATGAGCAGTTCTTC. Its protein product is CAISESTGPYNEQFF.

The chain has TRBV29-1 and TRBJ2-1, with 7 bases that match TRBD1. The trim removed 5 bases at V and 5 bases at J, leaving 15 bases unmatched. Germline V gives CDR1 SQVTM, CDR2 ANQGSEA. The CDR3 covers 16 residues. CDR3 nucleotides: TGCAGCGTTCCTGCGACAGGGCCGCTGAAAGACAATGAGCAGTTCTTC. It is translated as CSVPATGPLKDNEQFF.

To note about this clonotype: One base away lies a much larger clone, so this may be a sequencing read error. The chain joins TRBV6-1 to TRBJ2-1; no definite D call. CDR3 length: 12 amino acids. Germline V gene data show CDR1 as MNHNS and CDR2 as SASEGT. V was shortened by 4 bases and J by 13 bases, with 14 bases between the two germline ends. CDR3 bases: TGTGCCAGCAGTGGCCTAGTGGAGACCCAGTTCTTC. It encodes CASSGLVETQFF.

At least ten counts were recorded for this clonotype. The chain uses TRBV12-3 or TRBV12-4 and TRBJ2-5; 7 positions agree with TRBD2. The V and J ends lost 6 bases and 5 bases, in that order; junction bases with no gene match: 15. The CDR3 covers 16 residues. For the CDR3, the DNA is TGTGCCAGCAGCTTTAGAGGGCCGGGAGGTTTCGAGACCCAGTACTTC. Its translation: CASSFRGPGGFETQYF.

This rearrangement joins TRBV6-2 or TRBV6-3 to TRBJ1-1; D is unclear. Germline V lookup: CDR1 MNHEY, CDR2 SVGEGT. This CDR3 comprises 12 residues. The V end lost 7 bases, the J end lost 0 bases, and 6 bases lay between the germline ends. The CDR3 DNA sequence: TGTGCCAGCAAGCACTTGAACACTGAAGCTTTCTTT. Translated, it gives CASKHLNTEAFF.

There are a few counts of this clonotype. The J gene is TRBJ1-6, the V gene TRBV2; 10 bases align to TRBD1. This CDR3 region has 14 residues. J gave up 6 bases and V 11 bases, and 7 bases lay outside the gene matches. Germline V gene lookup returns CDR1 SNHLY and CDR2 FYNNEI. The CDR3, as DNA: TGTGCCGGCTTCCGGGACAGGGGTAATTCACCCCTCCACTTT. This gives the protein CAGFRDRGNSPLHF.

A note on this clonotype: Since a much larger clone is just one base distant, this may be a read error. The CDR3 loop reads CASSQDLDSPYGYTF. The CDR3 bases are TGTGCCAGCAGCCAAGATTTGGATTCGCCCTATGGCTACACCTTC. V and J are TRBV14 and TRBJ1-2; D remains ambiguous. The CDR3 has 15 residues. V gave up 0 bases and J gave up 4 bases, with 12 bases separating them. Germline assignment: CDR1 SGHDN and CDR2 FVKESK.

This clonotype was seen many times. This rearrangement joins TRBV28 to TRBJ2-1; D uncertain. This CDR3 has 16 amino acids. Trimming cost V 4 bases and J 4 bases, with 17 bases left between them. CDR1 and CDR2 from the germline V gene are MDHEN and SYDVKM. The CDR3 nucleotides read TGTGCCAGCAGTTCTCTCCTGGATAGATCATACAATGAGCAGTTCTTC. This encodes CASSSLLDRSYNEQFF.

This clonotype has a count of ten or more. This rearrangement joins TRBV5-1 to TRBJ2-7; D gene ambiguous. V shed 2 bases and J shed 3 bases, with 12 bases lying between them. Per germline, CDR1 SGHRS and CDR2 YFSETQ. The CDR3 consists of 14 residues. The CDR3, as DNA: TGCGCCAGCAGCTTTGGCGGAAACCTCTACGAGCAGTACTTC. Translation: CASSFGGNLYEQYF.

In its sample, this clonotype was seen a few times. The chain is built from TRBV11-2 and TRBJ2-1; 8 bases line up with TRBD2. Germline assignment: CDR1 SGHAT and CDR2 FQNNGV. V lost 4 bases, J lost 0 bases, and 5 bases stayed unmatched. The CDR3 runs to 16 residues. The CDR3 sequence: CASSYGGTSSYNEQFF. The CDR3 DNA sequence: TGTGCCAGCAGCTATGGTGGGACTAGCTCCTACAATGAGCAGTTCTTC.

This clonotype was observed a handful of times. The rearrangement joins TRBV6-2 or TRBV6-3 to TRBJ1-1; no clear D gene. Trimming stripped 6 bases from V and 7 bases from J, with 18 bases between. CDR1 and CDR2 from the germline V gene are MNHEY and SVGEGT. The CDR3 spans 14 residues. The CDR3 reads CASRYDNSGIEAFF. The CDR3 nucleotides read TGTGCCAGCAGATACGATAACTCCGGGATTGAAGCTTTCTTT.